The entry below gives a single T cell receptor (beta chain) sequence along with its context. These data originate in a study of technical replicates of blood from four donors. CDR3 length: 15 residues. With 3 bases clipped from V and 3 bases from J, the junction kept 6 bases outside the gene matches. Looked up from germline, CDR1 is LGHNA and CDR2 is YNFKEQ. The method was immunoSEQ multiplex PCR; TCRdb's version includes in-frame clones alone and lacks a portion of them. The sample records just under 100,000 clones, roughly 96% being singletons. The source material was T cells isolated from PBMCs. The rearrangement uses TRBV4-2 and TRBJ2-7; TRBD2 aligns across 9 bases. This receptor was taken from a human donor in good health. The CDR3 is CASSQREGGIYEQYF. The DNA of the CDR3 is TGTGCCAGCAGCCAGCGGGAGGGGGGGATCTACGAGCAGTACTTC.